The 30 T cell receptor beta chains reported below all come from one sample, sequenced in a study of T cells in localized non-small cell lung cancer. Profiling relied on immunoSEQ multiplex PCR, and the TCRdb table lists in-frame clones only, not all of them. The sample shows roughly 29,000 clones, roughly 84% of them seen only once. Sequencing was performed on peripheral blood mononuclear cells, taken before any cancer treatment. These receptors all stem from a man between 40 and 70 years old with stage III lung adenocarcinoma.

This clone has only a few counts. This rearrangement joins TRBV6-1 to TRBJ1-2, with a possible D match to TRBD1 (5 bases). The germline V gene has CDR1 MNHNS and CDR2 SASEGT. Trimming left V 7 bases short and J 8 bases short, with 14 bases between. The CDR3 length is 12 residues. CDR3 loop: CASTSPGGGYTF. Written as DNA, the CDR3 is TGTGCCAGCACCTCTCCTGGGGGGGGCTACACCTTC.

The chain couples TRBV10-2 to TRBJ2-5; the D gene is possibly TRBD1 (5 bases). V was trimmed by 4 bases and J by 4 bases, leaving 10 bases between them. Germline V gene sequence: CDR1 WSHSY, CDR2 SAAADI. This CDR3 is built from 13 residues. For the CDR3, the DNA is TGCGCCAGCAGTGTGGGAAGGGGAGAGACCCAGTACTTC. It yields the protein CASSVGRGETQYF.

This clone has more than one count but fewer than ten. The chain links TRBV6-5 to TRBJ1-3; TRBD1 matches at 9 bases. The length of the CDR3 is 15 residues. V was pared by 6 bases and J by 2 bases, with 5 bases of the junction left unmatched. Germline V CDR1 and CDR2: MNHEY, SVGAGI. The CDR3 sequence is CASRRGQGTGNTIYF. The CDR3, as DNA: TGTGCCAGCAGGAGGGGACAGGGAACTGGAAACACCATATATTTT.

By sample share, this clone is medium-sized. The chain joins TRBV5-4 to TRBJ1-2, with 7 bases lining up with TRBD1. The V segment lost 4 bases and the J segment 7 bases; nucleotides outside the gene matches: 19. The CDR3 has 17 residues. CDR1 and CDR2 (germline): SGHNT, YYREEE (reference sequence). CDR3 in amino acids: CASSDTPGTAPLFGYTF. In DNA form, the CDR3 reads TGTGCCAGCAGCGACACTCCCGGGACAGCCCCCCTCTTTGGCTACACCTTC.

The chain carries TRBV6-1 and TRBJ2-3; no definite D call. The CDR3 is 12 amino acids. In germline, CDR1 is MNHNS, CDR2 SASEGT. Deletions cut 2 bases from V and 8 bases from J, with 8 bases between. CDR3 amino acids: CASSESLVTQYF. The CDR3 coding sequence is TGTGCCAGCAGTGAATCTCTGGTTACGCAGTATTTT.

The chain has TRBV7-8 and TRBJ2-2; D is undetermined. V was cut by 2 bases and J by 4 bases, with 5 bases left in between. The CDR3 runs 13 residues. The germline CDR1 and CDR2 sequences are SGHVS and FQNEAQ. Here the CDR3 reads CASSLSGTGELFF. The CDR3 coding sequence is TGTGCCAGCAGCTTAAGTGGCACCGGGGAGCTGTTTTTT. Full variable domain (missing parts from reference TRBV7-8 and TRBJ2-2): GAGVSQSPRYKVAKRGQDVALRCDPISGHVSLFWYQQALGQGPEFLTYFQNEAQLDKSGLPSDRFFAERPEGSVSTLKIQRTQQEDSAVYLCASSLSGTGELFFGEGSRLTVL.

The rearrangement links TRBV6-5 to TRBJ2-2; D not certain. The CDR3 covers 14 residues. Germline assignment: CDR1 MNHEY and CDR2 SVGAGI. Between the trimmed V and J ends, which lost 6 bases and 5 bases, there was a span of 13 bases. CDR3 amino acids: CASRPFGPTGELFF. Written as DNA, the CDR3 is TGTGCCAGCAGGCCCTTTGGCCCGACCGGGGAGCTGTTTTTT.

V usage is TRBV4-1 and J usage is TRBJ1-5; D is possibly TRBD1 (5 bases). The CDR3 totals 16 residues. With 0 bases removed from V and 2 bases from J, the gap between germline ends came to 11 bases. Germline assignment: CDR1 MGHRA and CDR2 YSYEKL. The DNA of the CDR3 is TGCGCCAGCAGCCAAGATTCCGGGGGAGGCAATCAGCCCCAGCATTTT. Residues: CASSQDSGGGNQPQHF.

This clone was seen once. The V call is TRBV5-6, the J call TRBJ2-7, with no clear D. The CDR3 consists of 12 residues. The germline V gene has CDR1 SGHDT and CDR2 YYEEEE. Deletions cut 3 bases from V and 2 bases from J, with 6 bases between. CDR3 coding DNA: TGTGCCAGCAGCTCCGGACCCTACGAGCAGTACGTC. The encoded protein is CASSSGPYEQYV.

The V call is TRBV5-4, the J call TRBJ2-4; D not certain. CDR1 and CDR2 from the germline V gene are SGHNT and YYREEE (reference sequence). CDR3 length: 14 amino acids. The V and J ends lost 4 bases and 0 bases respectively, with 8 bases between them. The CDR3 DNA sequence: TGTGCCAGCAGCCCAACGGTAGCCAAAAACATTCAGTACTTC. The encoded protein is CASSPTVAKNIQYF.

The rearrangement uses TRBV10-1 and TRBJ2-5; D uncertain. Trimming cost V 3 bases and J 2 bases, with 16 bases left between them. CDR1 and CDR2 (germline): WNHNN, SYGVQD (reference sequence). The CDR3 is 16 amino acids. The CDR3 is CASSDSGRLGQETQYF. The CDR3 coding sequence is TGCGCCAGCAGTGACTCAGGACGGCTAGGGCAAGAGACCCAGTACTTC.

CDR3 protein: CASSPGRFSYEQYV. The DNA of the CDR3 is TGTGCCAGCAGCCCGGGACGGTTCTCCTACGAGCAGTACGTC. The genes are TRBV7-8 and TRBJ2-7; D possibly matches TRBD1 or TRBD2 (5 bases each). Germline V gene data show CDR1 as SGHVS and CDR2 as FQNEAQ. The CDR3 spans 14 residues. Trimming took 5 bases from V and 0 from J, leaving 11 bases between them.

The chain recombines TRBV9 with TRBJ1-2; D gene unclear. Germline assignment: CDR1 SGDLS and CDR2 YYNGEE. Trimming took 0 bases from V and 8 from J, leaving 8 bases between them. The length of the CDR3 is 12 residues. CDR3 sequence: CASSVAGLGYTF. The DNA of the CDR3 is TGTGCCAGCAGCGTAGCAGGTTTAGGCTACACCTTC.

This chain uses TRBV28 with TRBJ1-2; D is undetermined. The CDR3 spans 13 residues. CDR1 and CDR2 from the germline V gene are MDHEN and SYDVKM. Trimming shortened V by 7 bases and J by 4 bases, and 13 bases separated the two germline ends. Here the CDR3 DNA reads TGTGCCAGCACCACCCTACGGGGCTATGGCTACACCTTC. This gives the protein CASTTLRGYGYTF.

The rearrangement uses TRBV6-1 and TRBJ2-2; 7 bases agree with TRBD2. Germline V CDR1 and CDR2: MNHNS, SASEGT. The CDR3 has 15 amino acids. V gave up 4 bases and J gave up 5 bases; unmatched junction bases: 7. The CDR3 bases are TGTGCCAGCAGTGGTTTGTGGGGGGGGACCGGGGAGCTGTTTTTT. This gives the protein CASSGLWGGTGELFF.

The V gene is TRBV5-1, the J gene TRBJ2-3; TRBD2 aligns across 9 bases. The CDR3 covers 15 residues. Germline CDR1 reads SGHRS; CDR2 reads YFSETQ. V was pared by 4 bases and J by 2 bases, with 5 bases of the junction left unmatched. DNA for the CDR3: TGCGCCAGCAGCGGGACTAGCTCCCACACAGATACGCAGTATTTT. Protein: CASSGTSSHTDTQYF.

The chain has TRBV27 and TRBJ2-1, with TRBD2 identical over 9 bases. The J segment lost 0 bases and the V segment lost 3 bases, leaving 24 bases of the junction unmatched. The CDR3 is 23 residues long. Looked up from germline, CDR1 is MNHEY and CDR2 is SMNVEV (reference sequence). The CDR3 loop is CASSFEARRVASGAPSSYNEQFF. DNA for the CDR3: TGTGCCAGCAGTTTCGAGGCTCGTAGGGTGGCTAGCGGGGCTCCTAGCTCCTACAATGAGCAGTTCTTC.

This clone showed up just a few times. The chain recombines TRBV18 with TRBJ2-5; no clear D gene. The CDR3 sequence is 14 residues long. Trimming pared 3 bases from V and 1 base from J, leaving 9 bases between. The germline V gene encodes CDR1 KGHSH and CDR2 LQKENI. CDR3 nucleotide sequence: TGTGCCAGCTCACCCACGACGGGCCAAGAGACCCAGTACTTC. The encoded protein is CASSPTTGQETQYF.

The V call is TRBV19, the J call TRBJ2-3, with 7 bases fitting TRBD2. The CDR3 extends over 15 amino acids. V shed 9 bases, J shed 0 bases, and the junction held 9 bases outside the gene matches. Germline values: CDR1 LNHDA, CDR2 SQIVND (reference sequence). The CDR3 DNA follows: TGTGCCAGCAAAAACAGCGGGAAGAGCACAGATACGCAGTATTTT. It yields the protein CASKNSGKSTDTQYF.

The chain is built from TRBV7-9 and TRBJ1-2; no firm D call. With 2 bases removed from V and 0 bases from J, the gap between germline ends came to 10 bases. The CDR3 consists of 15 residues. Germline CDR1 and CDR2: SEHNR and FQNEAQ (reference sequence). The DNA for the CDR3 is TGTGCCAGCAGCTTAATACAGCCTACTAACTATGGCTACACCTTC. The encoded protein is CASSLIQPTNYGYTF.

In nucleotides, the CDR3 is TGTGCCAGCAGTTTGTTAACTCTCCGGGATCATCAAGAGACCCAGTACTTC. Encoded protein: CASSLLTLRDHQETQYF. The rearrangement links TRBV28 to TRBJ2-5; tentatively, D is TRBD2 (5 bases). Looked up from germline, CDR1 is MDHEN and CDR2 is SYDVKM. Trimming left V 3 bases short and J 2 bases short, with 19 bases between. The CDR3 length is 17 residues.

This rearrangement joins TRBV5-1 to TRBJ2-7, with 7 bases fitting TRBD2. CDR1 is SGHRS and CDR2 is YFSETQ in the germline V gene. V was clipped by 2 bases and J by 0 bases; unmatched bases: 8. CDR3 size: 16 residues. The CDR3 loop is CASSLNIGGGSYEQYF. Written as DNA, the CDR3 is TGCGCCAGCAGCTTAAACATCGGCGGGGGCTCCTACGAGCAGTACTTC. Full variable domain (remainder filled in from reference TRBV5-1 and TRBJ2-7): KAGVTQTPRYLIKTRGQQVTLSCSPISGHRSVSWYQQTPGQGLQFLFEYFSETQRNKGNFPGRFSGRQFSNSRSEMNVSTLELGDSALYLCASSLNIGGGSYEQYFGPGTRLTVT.

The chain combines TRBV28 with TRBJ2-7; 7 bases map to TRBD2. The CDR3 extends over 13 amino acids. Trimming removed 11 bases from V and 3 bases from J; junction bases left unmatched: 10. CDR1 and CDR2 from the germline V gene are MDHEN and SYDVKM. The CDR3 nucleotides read TGTGCCGGGAAAGAAGCGGGACGCTACGAGCAGTACTTC. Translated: CAGKEAGRYEQYF.

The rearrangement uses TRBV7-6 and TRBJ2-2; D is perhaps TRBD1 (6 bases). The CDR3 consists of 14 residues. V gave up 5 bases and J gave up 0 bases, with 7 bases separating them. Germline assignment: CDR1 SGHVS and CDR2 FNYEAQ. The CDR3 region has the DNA TGTGCCAGCAGCCGGACAGCGAACACCGGGGAGCTGTTTTTT. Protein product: CASSRTANTGELFF.

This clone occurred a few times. CDR3: CASSDSTASGTEAFF. CDR3 nucleotide sequence: TGCGCCAGCAGTGATTCGACGGCTTCGGGCACTGAAGCTTTCTTT. The rearrangement links TRBV10-2 to TRBJ1-1; no firm D call. This CDR3 comprises 15 residues. CDR1 is WSHSY, CDR2 SAAADI, per germline. V dropped 3 bases and J dropped 4 bases, with 15 bases sitting between them.

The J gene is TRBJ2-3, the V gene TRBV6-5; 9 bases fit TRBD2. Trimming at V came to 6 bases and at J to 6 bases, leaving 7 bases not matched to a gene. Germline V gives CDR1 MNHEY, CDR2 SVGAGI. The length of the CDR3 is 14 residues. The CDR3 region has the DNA TGTGCCAGCAGACTTAGCGGGAGAAGGGATACGCAGTATTTT. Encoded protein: CASRLSGRRDTQYF.

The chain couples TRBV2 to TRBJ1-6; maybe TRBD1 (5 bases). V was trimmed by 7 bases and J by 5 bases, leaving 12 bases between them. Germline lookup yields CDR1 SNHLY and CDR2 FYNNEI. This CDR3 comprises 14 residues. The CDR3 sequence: CASNGQADNSPLHF. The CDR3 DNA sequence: TGTGCCAGCAACGGACAAGCAGATAATTCACCCCTCCACTTT.

CDR3 residues: CASQTGGSYNEQFF. CDR3 sequence (DNA): TGTGCCAGCCAAACAGGGGGCAGCTACAATGAGCAGTTCTTC. The chain has TRBV27 and TRBJ2-1, with TRBD1 matching 9 bases. The CDR3 loop spans 14 amino acids. CDR1 is MNHEY, CDR2 SMNVEV, per germline (reference sequence). Germline trimming cut 8 bases from V and 3 bases from J; bases unmatched to any gene: 5.

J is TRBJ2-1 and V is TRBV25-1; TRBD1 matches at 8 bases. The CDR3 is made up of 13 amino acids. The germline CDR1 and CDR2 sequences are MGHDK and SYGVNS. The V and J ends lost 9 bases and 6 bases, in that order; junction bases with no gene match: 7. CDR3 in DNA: TGTGCCAGTGACGGGACAGGAGTCAATGAGCAGTTCTTC. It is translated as CASDGTGVNEQFF.

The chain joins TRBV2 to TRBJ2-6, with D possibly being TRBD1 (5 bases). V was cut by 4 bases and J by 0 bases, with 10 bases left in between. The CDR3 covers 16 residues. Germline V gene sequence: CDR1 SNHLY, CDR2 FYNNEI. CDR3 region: CASSGQIFSGANVLTF. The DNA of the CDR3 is TGTGCCAGCAGTGGACAGATCTTCTCTGGGGCCAACGTCCTGACTTTC.